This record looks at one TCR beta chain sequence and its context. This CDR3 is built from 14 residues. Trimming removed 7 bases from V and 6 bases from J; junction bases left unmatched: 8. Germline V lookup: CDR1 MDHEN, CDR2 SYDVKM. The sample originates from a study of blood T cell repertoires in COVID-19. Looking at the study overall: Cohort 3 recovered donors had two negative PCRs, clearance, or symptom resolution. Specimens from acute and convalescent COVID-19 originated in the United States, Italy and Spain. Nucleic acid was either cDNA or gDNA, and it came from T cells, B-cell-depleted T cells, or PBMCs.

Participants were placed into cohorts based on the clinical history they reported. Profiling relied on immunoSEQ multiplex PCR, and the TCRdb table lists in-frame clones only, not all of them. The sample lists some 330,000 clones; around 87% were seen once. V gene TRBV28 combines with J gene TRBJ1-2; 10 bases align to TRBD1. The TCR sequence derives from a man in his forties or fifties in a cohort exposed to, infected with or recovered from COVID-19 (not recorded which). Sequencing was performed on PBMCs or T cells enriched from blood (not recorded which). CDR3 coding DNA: TGTGCCAGCACCTTCGGGGGGACAGGGGATGGCTACACCTTC. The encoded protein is CASTFGGTGDGYTF.